The clone carrying this TCR beta chain showed up just once. Its antigen is not identified. Germline CDR1 and CDR2: LNHDA and SQIVND (reference sequence). The CDR3 runs 15 residues. V shed 6 bases, J shed 3 bases, and the junction held 6 bases outside the gene matches. This entry comes from a study of T cells in pancreatic ductal adenocarcinoma. Study-level points and caveats: Enrichment of CD45RO+ effector over naive T cells in tumors may bias clonality.

The selected patients with pancreatic ductal adenocarcinoma had surgery but no neoadjuvant therapy. Here immunoSEQ multiplex PCR was the method, and the copy in TCRdb shows in-frame clones only, minus some. The repertoire holds approximately 5,000 clones, with about 88% as singletons. The sequenced material came from pancreatic tumor tissue. This clonotype was obtained from a human donor with pancreatic ductal adenocarcinoma. This sequence joins TRBV19 and TRBJ2-3; 10 nucleotides match TRBD2. In DNA, the CDR3 is TGTGCCAGTAGCCCCGGACTAGCGGATACAGATACGCAGTATTTT. As protein: CASSPGLADTDTQYF.